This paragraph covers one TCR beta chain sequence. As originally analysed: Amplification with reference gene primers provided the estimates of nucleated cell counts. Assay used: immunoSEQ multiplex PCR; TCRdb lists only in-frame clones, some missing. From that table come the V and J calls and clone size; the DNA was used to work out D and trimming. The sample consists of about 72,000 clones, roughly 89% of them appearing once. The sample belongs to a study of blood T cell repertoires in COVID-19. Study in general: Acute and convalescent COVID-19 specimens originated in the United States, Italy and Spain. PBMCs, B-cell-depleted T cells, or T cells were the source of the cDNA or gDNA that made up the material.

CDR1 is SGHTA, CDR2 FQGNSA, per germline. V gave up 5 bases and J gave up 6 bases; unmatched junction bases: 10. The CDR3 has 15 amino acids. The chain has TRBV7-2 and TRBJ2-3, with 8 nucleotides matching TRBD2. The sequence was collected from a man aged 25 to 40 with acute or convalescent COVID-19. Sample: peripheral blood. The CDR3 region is CASSPRTSRGDTQYF. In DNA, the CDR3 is TGTGCCAGCAGCCCACGGACTAGCCGCGGGGATACGCAGTATTTT.